These T cell receptor beta chains were read from a single sample in a study of T-cell memory formation after mild COVID-19. Each CDR3 protein is one row after TCRdb ran MiXCR on the 5' RACE reads. The sample contains 310,000 or so distinct CDR3 sequences, more than 15% of which appear only once. The specimen was PBMCs or a T cell subset sorted from them (not recorded which). The receptors were sampled from a man younger than 35 who had mild COVID-19 (a few samples of this study predate the infection). Cell type and time point are not known. The CDR3 runs from the conserved cysteine through the conserved F or W. The D gene is left open where the match is weak. Rows give clone size only sometimes, using once, few, many, or a class for an expanded clone.

j_call v_call clone_size d_call cdr3_aa cdr3_nt
TRBJ2-3 TRBV20-1 few - CSAKGGAQIRSIF -
TRBJ2-7 TRBV18 - - CASSSTLAGASSYEQYF TGTGCCAGCTCCTCTACCCTTGCGGGGGCCAGCTCCTACGAGCAGTACTTC
TRBJ2-2 TRBV5-6 few - CASSLGLAVLTGELFF TGTGCCAGCAGCTTGGGTTTGGCCGTTCTCACCGGGGAGCTGTTTTTT
TRBJ1-2 TRBV30 - - CAWSPRNYGYTF TGTGCCTGGAGTCCAAGGAACTATGGCTACACCTTC
TRBJ1-2 TRBV5-6 - - CASSFAFSGNYGYTF TGTGCCAGCAGCTTTGCGTTTTCCGGGAACTATGGCTACACCTTC
TRBJ2-1 TRBV11-3 few - CASKLGDHDDEQFF TGTGCCAGCAAATTAGGCGACCACGACGATGAGCAGTTCTTC
TRBJ1-6 TRBV12-3/TRBV12-4 few - CATRNSPLHF TGTGCCACCAGGAATTCACCCCTCCACTTT
TRBJ2-3 TRBV20-1 - TRBD2 CSAIGLAGTSTDTQYF TGCAGTGCTATTGGACTAGCGGGTACTAGCACAGATACGCAGTATTTT
TRBJ2-1 TRBV7-2 few - CASSRTGPSSYNEQFF TGTGCCAGCAGCAGAACAGGGCCCAGCTCCTACAATGAGCAGTTCTTC
TRBJ2-2 TRBV10-3 few - CAISESRDWATGELFF TGTGCCATCAGTGAGTCGAGGGATTGGGCCACCGGGGAGCTGTTTTTT
TRBJ2-2 TRBV27 - - CASTLNGELFF TGTGCCAGCACCTTAAACGGGGAGCTGTTTTTT
TRBJ2-5 TRBV4-2 many - CASSYGVEQETQYF TGTGCCAGCAGCTACGGAGTGGAGCAAGAGACCCAGTACTTC
TRBJ2-1 TRBV7-2 few - CASSLGPGRVVNEQFF TGTGCCAGCAGCTTAGGGCCGGGTAGGGTTGTCAATGAGCAGTTCTTC
TRBJ1-1 TRBV7-9 - TRBD1 CASGHRGDVNTEAFF TGTGCCAGCGGGCACAGGGGAGACGTGAACACTGAAGCTTTCTTT
TRBJ2-3 TRBV24-1 many - CATSDARLASDTQYF TGTGCCACCAGTGATGCTCGTCTAGCTTCAGATACGCAGTATTTT
TRBJ2-3 TRBV5-4 few TRBD2 CASSLGRGARTDTQYF TGTGCCAGCAGCTTGGGGCGGGGGGCCCGCACAGATACGCAGTATTTT
TRBJ2-5 TRBV20-1 many TRBD1 CSARDLGQGAWETQYF TGCAGTGCTAGAGATCTGGGGCAGGGGGCTTGGGAGACCCAGTACTTC
TRBJ2-7 TRBV3-1 - TRBD2 CASSQASGSYEQYF TGTGCCAGCAGCCAGGCTAGCGGTTCCTACGAGCAGTACTTC
TRBJ2-1 TRBV11-2 few - CASSLGPSLYNEQFF TGTGCCAGCAGCTTAGGCCCTAGCCTCTACAATGAGCAGTTCTTC
TRBJ2-7 TRBV10-3 many TRBD1 CAISEQRGQGVEQYF TGTGCCATCAGTGAGCAAAGAGGACAGGGAGTCGAGCAGTACTTC
TRBJ1-5 TRBV15 few - CATREGENQPQHF TGTGCCACCCGCGAAGGGGAAAATCAGCCCCAGCATTTT
TRBJ1-1 TRBV5-1 - - CASSLGTGEAFF TGCGCCAGCAGCTTAGGCACAGGTGAAGCTTTCTTT
TRBJ2-7 TRBV5-1 many - CASSPQDRGLSEVHEQYF TGCGCCAGCAGCCCCCAGGATAGGGGCCTCTCGGAAGTGCACGAGCAGTACTTC
TRBJ2-3 TRBV20-1 - - CSARSWGQDTQYF TGCAGTGCTAGGTCCTGGGGGCAAGATACGCAGTATTTT
TRBJ2-5 TRBV29-1 - - CSGGGTVQETQYF TGCAGCGGAGGTGGGACGGTACAAGAGACCCAGTACTTC
TRBJ1-6 TRBV4-3 few - CASSQDTGGGSPLHF TGCGCCAGCAGCCAAGATACGGGGGGAGGGTCACCCCTCCACTTT
TRBJ2-7 TRBV5-1 few - CASTGTTSYEQYF TGCGCCAGTACCGGGACAACTTCCTACGAGCAGTACTTC
TRBJ1-4 TRBV27 - - CASSLFGGTNEKLFF TGTGCCAGCAGTTTATTTGGTGGGACTAATGAAAAACTGTTTTTT
TRBJ1-5 TRBV18 - - CASSQGADQPQHF TGTGCCAGCTCACAGGGAGCCGACCAGCCCCAGCATTTT
TRBJ1-2 TRBV7-6 few - CASSLEGSHRDYGYTF TGTGCCAGCAGCTTAGAGGGGAGCCACAGGGATTATGGCTACACCTTC
TRBJ2-5 TRBV5-5 - - CASSLPILWETQYF TGTGCCAGCAGCCTACCGATACTGTGGGAGACCCAGTACTTC
TRBJ2-5 TRBV10-3 many - CAISEGEVRETQYF TGTGCCATCAGCGAGGGGGAGGTTCGAGAGACCCAGTACTTC
TRBJ1-2 TRBV7-9 few - CASSPGQGLGYTF TGTGCCAGCAGCCCAGGGCAGGGGCTTGGCTACACCTTC
TRBJ1-2 TRBV7-9 few - CASSLEPYGYTF TGTGCCAGCAGCTTAGAGCCTTATGGCTACACCTTC
TRBJ2-7 TRBV15 - - CATSRSGASYEQYF TGTGCCACCAGCAGATCAGGCGCTTCCTACGAGCAGTACTTC
TRBJ1-6 TRBV18 few - CASSPAGTEGSPLHF TGTGCCAGCTCACCGGCAGGGACTGAAGGGTCACCCCTCCACTTT
TRBJ1-2 TRBV12-3/TRBV12-4 few - CASTVSDGTFYGYTF TGTGCCAGCACTGTTTCGGACGGGACCTTCTATGGCTACACCTTC
TRBJ2-7 TRBV7-2 few - CASRGGTYEQYF TGTGCCAGCAGGGGCGGGACCTACGAGCAGTACTTC
TRBJ2-7 TRBV20-1 - TRBD1 CSARAMGQGSYEQYF TGCAGTGCTAGAGCTATGGGACAGGGCTCCTACGAGCAGTACTTC
TRBJ2-3 TRBV5-1 few - CASSLPLSGGTDTQYF TGCGCCAGCAGTTTGCCACTATCAGGGGGCACAGATACGCAGTATTTT
TRBJ1-5 TRBV7-9 - - CASSSMHSNQPQHF TGTGCCAGCAGCTCGATGCATAGCAATCAGCCCCAGCATTTT
TRBJ2-1 TRBV18 few TRBD2 CASSPALAGGPEQFF TGTGCCAGCTCACCAGCACTAGCGGGGGGACCGGAGCAGTTCTTC
TRBJ2-5 TRBV12-3/TRBV12-4 few - CASSLVGGIETQYF TGTGCCAGCAGTTTAGTAGGGGGAATCGAGACCCAGTACTTC
TRBJ2-5 TRBV12-3/TRBV12-4 many - CASSGRETQYF TGTGCCAGCAGCGGGCGGGAGACCCAGTACTTC
TRBJ2-4 TRBV20-1 - TRBD1 CSADKDRGNIQYF TGCAGTGCTGACAAGGACAGGGGAAACATTCAGTACTTC
TRBJ2-3 TRBV24-1 - TRBD1 CATSDFRDSRNKGTDTQYF TGTGCCACCAGTGACTTCCGGGACAGTAGAAACAAAGGCACAGATACGCAGTATTTT
TRBJ2-5 TRBV20-1 - - CSAPSAGETQYF TGCAGTGCCCCAAGCGCGGGGGAGACCCAGTACTTC
TRBJ2-2 TRBV9 few - CASSVPPEGIAGELFF TGTGCCAGCAGCGTACCCCCGGAGGGGATAGCCGGGGAGCTGTTTTTT